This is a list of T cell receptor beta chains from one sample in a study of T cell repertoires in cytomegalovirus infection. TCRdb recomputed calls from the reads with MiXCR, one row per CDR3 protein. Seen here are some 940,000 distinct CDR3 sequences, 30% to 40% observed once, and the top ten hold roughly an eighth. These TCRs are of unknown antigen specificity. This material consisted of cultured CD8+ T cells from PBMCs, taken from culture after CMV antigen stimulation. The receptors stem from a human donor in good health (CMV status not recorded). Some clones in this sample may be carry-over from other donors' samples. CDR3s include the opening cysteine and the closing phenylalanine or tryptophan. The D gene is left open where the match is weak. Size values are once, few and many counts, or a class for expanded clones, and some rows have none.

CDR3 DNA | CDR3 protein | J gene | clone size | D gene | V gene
TGTGCCAGCAGACGGGACAGGGCGAACACCGGGGAGCTGTTTTTT | CASRRDRANTGELFF | TRBJ2-2 | few | TRBD1 | TRBV6-5
TGTGCCAGCAGTTGGGTCAGTCATGAGCAGTTCTTC | CASSWVSHEQFF | TRBJ2-1 | NA | NA | TRBV12-3/TRBV12-4
TGCGCCAGCAGTGGGAGAGGGAATCAGCCCCAGCATTTT | CASSGRGNQPQHF | TRBJ1-5 | NA | NA | TRBV10-1
TGTGCCAGCTCACCACGAGAGGGCACAGATACGCAGTATTTT | CASSPREGTDTQYF | TRBJ2-3 | NA | NA | TRBV18
TGTGCCAGCAGTTCTGGAAACGGGGGCTTGTGGAACACTGAAGCTTTCTTT | CASSSGNGGLWNTEAFF | TRBJ1-1 | many | NA | TRBV7-6
TGTGTCACTAGCGGGACCTACAATGAGCAGTTCTTC | CVTSGTYNEQFF | TRBJ2-1 | few | TRBD2 | TRBV12-3/TRBV12-4
TGTGCCAGCAGCTTAGGTTCTAAGAACACTGAAGCTTTCTTT | CASSLGSKNTEAFF | TRBJ1-1 | many | NA | TRBV7-2
TGTGCCAGCAGTTATGGTCACGGAGTCGTGATCTCTGAAGCTTTCTTT | CASSYGHGVVISEAFF | TRBJ1-1 | few | NA | TRBV6-8
TGTGCCAGCAGGGAAGGGCCGAGCTCCTACAATGAGCAGTTCTTC | CASREGPSSYNEQFF | TRBJ2-1 | few | NA | TRBV7-6
TGCGCCAGCAGCTTGCGGACCGCTCCGAACACCGGGGAGCTGTTTTTT | CASSLRTAPNTGELFF | TRBJ2-2 | few | NA | TRBV5-1
TGTGCCAGCAGACGTACTGGGACTAGCTTAGCAAATGAGCAGTTCTTC | CASRRTGTSLANEQFF | TRBJ2-1 | few | TRBD2 | TRBV28
TGTGCCAGTGCCGCGAGCCCCTACAATGAGCAGTTCTTC | CASAASPYNEQFF | TRBJ2-1 | NA | NA | TRBV9
TGTGCCAGCAGTGGGTCTACTAGCGGGGGCCTCTTCTACAATGAGCAGTTCTTC | CASSGSTSGGLFYNEQFF | TRBJ2-1 | NA | TRBD2 | TRBV2
TGTGCCACCAGTGGCCCAGTCCTCCGGACAGGGCCCAACTATGGCTACACCTTC | CATSGPVLRTGPNYGYTF | TRBJ1-2 | NA | TRBD1 | TRBV24-1
TGTGCCAGCAGTTTCCTCGTGGGCCATCCCGCCTCTGGGGCCAACGTCCTGACTTTC | CASSFLVGHPASGANVLTF | TRBJ2-6 | NA | NA | TRBV12-3/TRBV12-4
TGTGCCAGCAGCCAAACCGGGACAGGGAGGTACAATGAGCAGTTCTTC | CASSQTGTGRYNEQFF | TRBJ2-1 | many | TRBD1 | TRBV11-2
TGTGCCAGCAGCCATACCAGGGGTCCGAGCACTGAAGCTTTCTTT | CASSHTRGPSTEAFF | TRBJ1-1 | NA | NA | TRBV7-6
TGTGCCAGCAGCCGAGGGACTCAGGGGTCAGATACGCAGTATTTT | CASSRGTQGSDTQYF | TRBJ2-3 | NA | NA | TRBV7-9
TGCGCCAGCAGCCCGGCCGGCGGCGCGAGCACTGAAGCTTTCTTT | CASSPAGGASTEAFF | TRBJ1-1 | NA | NA | TRBV5-1
TGTGCCATCACAAGAGACTCCTCCTACGAGCAGTACTTC | CAITRDSSYEQYF | TRBJ2-7 | few | NA | TRBV10-3
TGTGCCAGCAGCTTGTTTTGGGCCGGAGGGGCCTACAATGAGCAGTTCTTC | CASSLFWAGGAYNEQFF | TRBJ2-1 | NA | NA | TRBV5-3
TGCGCCAGCAGCCACTTCGGGACTGCCCAAGAGACCCAGTACTTC | CASSHFGTAQETQYF | TRBJ2-5 | once | NA | TRBV4-3
TGTGCCAGCAGCTTGACGGGGGGCTATGGCTACACCTTC | CASSLTGGYGYTF | TRBJ1-2 | many | NA | TRBV12-3/TRBV12-4
TGTGCCAGCAGCTCGAACATGGGACTGGACAACAATGAGCAGTTCTTC | CASSSNMGLDNNEQFF | TRBJ2-1 | NA | NA | TRBV5-4
TGTGCCAGCAGCGCTGCCCCAGGGGGGATTAACTATGGCTACACCTTC | CASSAAPGGINYGYTF | TRBJ1-2 | NA | TRBD1 | TRBV9
TGTGCCAGCAGTTCTAGCGATCCTAACTATGGCTACACCTTC | CASSSSDPNYGYTF | TRBJ1-2 | few | NA | TRBV6-1
TGTGCCAGCAGCCCTCCCGGTTGGGAGCAGTTCTTC | CASSPPGWEQFF | TRBJ2-1 | many | NA | TRBV6-2/TRBV6-3
TGTGCCAGCAGCATACTGCCGGGACAGGGGGCTAACGGGGAGCTGTTTTTT | CASSILPGQGANGELFF | TRBJ2-2 | few | TRBD1 | TRBV5-5
TGTGCCAGCCTAAGGGGGACAGTTCGGGAAAAACTGTTTTTT | CASLRGTVREKLFF | TRBJ1-4 | NA | TRBD1 | TRBV6-1
TGTGCCAGCAGCCCCCTCGAGTATGGTGGTCAGCCCCAGCATTTT | CASSPLEYGGQPQHF | TRBJ1-5 | many | NA | TRBV7-9
TGTGCCAGCAGCTCCCCCCAGGATTACACAGATACGCAGTATTTT | CASSSPQDYTDTQYF | TRBJ2-3 | many | NA | TRBV7-2
TGTGCTTCAGGGACGACTTATAATTCACCCCTCCACTTT | CASGTTYNSPLHF | TRBJ1-6 | few | NA | TRBV27
TGTGCCAGCAGTTCCAACCCCGCGGGGGCGAACACTGAAGCTTTCTTT | CASSSNPAGANTEAFF | TRBJ1-1 | few | NA | TRBV6-5
TGCGCCAGCAGCCAATTCCCGAGCTTGAACACCGGGGAGCTGTTTTTT | CASSQFPSLNTGELFF | TRBJ2-2 | NA | NA | TRBV4-3
TGTGCCAGCAGTGAAGGGGGGGGCTGGGCTTTCTTT | CASSEGGGWAFF | TRBJ1-1 | NA | NA | TRBV6-1
TGCGCCAGCAGGGGCGATTACAATGAGCAGTTCTTC | CASRGDYNEQFF | TRBJ2-1 | few | NA | TRBV5-1
TGCAGTGCTAGAGACAGGGGTCTTAATCAGCCCCAGCATTTT | CSARDRGLNQPQHF | TRBJ1-5 | NA | NA | TRBV20-1
TGTGCCAGCACTCACTCCGGGGAGCTGTTTTTT | CASTHSGELFF | TRBJ2-2 | NA | NA | TRBV6-5
TGTGCCAGCAGCTCGCAGGGTGGGCTTGAAGCTTTCTTT | CASSSQGGLEAFF | TRBJ1-1 | NA | NA | TRBV7-2
TGTGCCAGTACCATGAGGGGCAGGGACACCGGGGAGCTGTTTTTT | CASTMRGRDTGELFF | TRBJ2-2 | few | NA | TRBV19
TGTGCCAGCAGTTCCCCCGAGGGACTGGGCACAGATACGCAGTATTTT | CASSSPEGLGTDTQYF | TRBJ2-3 | few | NA | TRBV12-3/TRBV12-4
TGTGCCAGCAGTTATCAGGGAAGGAATTCACCCCTCCACTTT | CASSYQGRNSPLHF | TRBJ1-6 | many | NA | TRBV6-5
TGTGCCAGCAGCTTAGCCACGTGGAAAGGGCAACGATCTGGAAACACCATATATTTT | CASSLATWKGQRSGNTIYF | TRBJ1-3 | few | NA | TRBV7-2
TGTGCCAGCAGTTGGCCCTCCGGCGCCGGGGCCTACAATGAGCAGTTCTTC | CASSWPSGAGAYNEQFF | TRBJ2-1 | few | NA | TRBV28
TGTGCCAGCCCCAAGAACACCGGGGAGCTGTTTTTT | CASPKNTGELFF | TRBJ2-2 | NA | NA | TRBV7-9
TGTGCCAGCAGTTACGAGACAGGGGGGGAGACCCAGTACTTC | CASSYETGGETQYF | TRBJ2-5 | NA | TRBD1 | TRBV6-5
TGTGCCAGCAGTGTTTCATGGCTAGCGGGGGCCACAGATACGCAGTATTTT | CASSVSWLAGATDTQYF | TRBJ2-3 | NA | TRBD2 | TRBV6-6
TGTGCCATCAGTGAATACCGGGGGGAGCCCCGGAGGAACACCATATATTTT | CAISEYRGEPRRNTIYF | TRBJ1-3 | NA | NA | TRBV10-3
TGCGCCATCAACAGGGGAGATACGCAGTATTTT | CAINRGDTQYF | TRBJ2-3 | once | TRBD1 | TRBV5-1
TGCAGCGTCCACGGGGGCACTAACTATGGCTACACCTTC | CSVHGGTNYGYTF | TRBJ1-2 | once | NA | TRBV29-1
TGTGCCAGCAGCCCCGGGACTAGCGGGCATCCCTACAATGAGCAGTTCTTC | CASSPGTSGHPYNEQFF | TRBJ2-1 | few | TRBD2 | TRBV14
TGTGCCAGCAGTTTAACCGGGACAGGGGCGCGGGAGCAGTACTTC | CASSLTGTGAREQYF | TRBJ2-7 | NA | TRBD1 | TRBV6-6
TGTGCCAGCAGTTTATATGGGTTTCAGCCCCAGCATTTT | CASSLYGFQPQHF | TRBJ1-5 | NA | NA | TRBV27
TGTGCCAGCAGCTCGGGGTCGGGGTTTACAGATACGCAGTATTTT | CASSSGSGFTDTQYF | TRBJ2-3 | few | NA | TRBV5-6